This TCR beta chain was obtained from a study of T cell changes during pregnancy in multiple sclerosis. J lost 1 base, V lost 1 base, and 0 bases had no gene match. Per germline, CDR1 SGHDT and CDR2 YYEEEE. The CDR3 has 15 amino acids. The repertoire was sequenced with immunoSEQ multiplex PCR; TCRdb's copy has only in-frame clones and lacks some. The sample holds 25,000 to 35,000 clones; 87% are singletons and the top ten take about a tenth. This rearrangement joins TRBV5-6 to TRBJ2-3; TRBD2 matches at 10 bases. The sequences come from CD8+ T cells from peripheral blood mononuclear cells, collected in the first trimester of pregnancy. The sequence was collected from a female donor with multiple sclerosis, enrolled in a pregnancy study. This chain's CDR3 is CASSLTSGGTDTQYF. The CDR3 DNA sequence: TGTGCCAGCAGCTTGACTAGCGGGGGCACAGATACGCAGTATTTT.